Each of the 4 T cell receptor beta chains below was sequenced from the same sample in a study of blood T cells in healthy people across ages. Combining a sample-barcoded 5' primer with a J-beta primer mix, a second PCR ran for roughly 7 to 12 cycles. TCRdb re-called the 5' RACE reads with MiXCR, one entry per CDR3 protein. The data contain around 710,000 distinct CDR3 sequences, roughly 43% of them singletons. The sample comprised blood. The receptors were gathered from a woman between 55 and 75 years old in good health.

V and J are TRBV27 and TRBJ2-7; TRBD1 is a possible D gene (6 bases). Gene TRBJ2-5 matches the end of the DNA better, so the J call may be wrong. This CDR3 region has 13 residues. Germline V gene data show CDR1 as MNHEY and CDR2 as SMNVEV (reference sequence). The CDR3 loop reads CASSTGLAGTQYF. As DNA, the CDR3 is TGTGCCAGCAGTACAGGGTTGGCTGGGACCCAGTACTTC.

This clonotype was detected only a few times. This chain joins TRBV27 and TRBJ1-1, with a weak D call TRBD1 (5 bases). V lost 5 bases, J lost 0 bases, and 16 bases lay in between. Germline V CDR1 and CDR2: MNHEY, SMNVEV (reference sequence). CDR3 length equals 16 residues. This chain's CDR3 is CASSPLTGGVNTEAFF. The CDR3 DNA sequence: TGTGCCAGCAGTCCACTCACAGGTGGGGTGAACACTGAAGCTTTCTTT.

This chain connects TRBV7-2 to TRBJ1-2, with a tentative D call TRBD1 (5 bases). Trimming removed 5 bases at V and 0 bases at J, with 13 bases between. Per germline, CDR1 SGHTA and CDR2 FQGNSA. This CDR3 is built from 15 residues. CDR3 sequence reads: CASSGDSLANYGYTF. The CDR3 DNA sequence: TGTGCCAGCAGCGGAGACAGCTTAGCTAACTATGGCTACACCTTC.

This chain uses TRBV29-1 with TRBJ2-7; 8 nucleotides align to TRBD1. CDR3 size: 12 residues. Germline V lookup: CDR1 SQVTM, CDR2 ANQGSEA. V trimming: 6 bases; J trimming: 2 bases; junction bases outside the gene matches: 3. As DNA, the CDR3 is TGCAGCGTCCAGGGACAGGCCTACGAGCAGTACTTC. Encoded protein: CSVQGQAYEQYF.